This TCR beta chain derives from a study of T cell changes during pregnancy in multiple sclerosis. The CDR3 has 16 amino acids. The trim removed 4 bases at V and 0 bases at J, leaving 7 bases unmatched. Germline V gene lookup returns CDR1 SGDLS and CDR2 YYNGEE. Libraries were prepared by immunoSEQ multiplex PCR; TCRdb keeps only in-frame clonotypes and omits some of them. The table has about 77,000 clones, about 89% seen once. The sequence derives from a female donor with multiple sclerosis, enrolled in a pregnancy study. The sample consisted of peripheral blood, taken before pregnancy. The V call is TRBV9, the J call TRBJ1-3; 7 positions match TRBD1. CDR3 nucleotide sequence: TGTGCCAGCAGCAAGATACAGGGGAGCTCTGGAAACACCATATATTTT. It codes for CASSKIQGSSGNTIYF.